The 8 T cell receptor beta chains given below trace back to one sample, sequenced in a study of blood T cell repertoires in COVID-19. Data came from immunoSEQ multiplex PCR; TCRdb stores just in-frame clones and leaves some out. The sample lists approximately 300,000 clones; approximately 90% were seen once. Sequencing was performed on peripheral blood. All receptors derive from a man aged 30 to 39 with acute or convalescent COVID-19.

The CDR3 spells CASRRASSETQYF. CDR3 DNA: TGTGCCAGCAGGCGCGCTAGCAGTGAGACCCAGTACTTC. The chain uses TRBV11-2 and TRBJ2-5, with a tentative D call TRBD2 (5 bases). The V and J ends lost 6 bases and 5 bases respectively, with 13 bases between them. Germline CDR1 is SGHAT and CDR2 is FQNNGV. The CDR3 is made up of 13 amino acids.

The chain uses TRBV7-3 and TRBJ2-5; TRBD1 matches 8 bases. The ends lost 8 bases at V and 5 bases at J; junction bases unmatched: 7. This CDR3 comprises 13 residues. Germline V lookup: CDR1 SGHTA, CDR2 FQGTGA. DNA for the CDR3: TGTGCCAGCGGGCAGGGGGCTTTTGAGACCCAGTACTTC. Translated, it gives CASGQGAFETQYF.

This sequence joins TRBV3-1 (or the pseudogene TRBV3-2) and TRBJ1-1; D might be TRBD1 (5 bases). Trimming removed 4 bases at V and 0 bases at J, with 9 bases between. Looked up from germline, CDR1 is LGHDT and CDR2 is YNNKEL (reference sequence). The CDR3 sequence is 14 residues long. In nucleotides, the CDR3 is TGTGCCAGCAGCCTTAAGACAGTGAACACTGAAGCTTTCTTT. Protein sequence: CASSLKTVNTEAFF.

This clone appeared a single time. The chain carries TRBV5-1 and TRBJ1-2; possibly TRBD1 for D (5 bases). The CDR3 is made up of 11 amino acids. CDR1 SGHRS and CDR2 YFSETQ come from the germline V gene. The germline V and J ends were trimmed by 3 bases and 8 bases, with 8 bases remaining between them. CDR3 sequence reads: CASSSTGGYTF. CDR3 DNA sequence: TGCGCCAGCAGCTCTACAGGCGGCTACACCTTC.

J is TRBJ2-7 and V is TRBV29-1; TRBD1 matches at 10 bases. The CDR3 loop spans 14 amino acids. V shed 0 bases and J 6 bases; nucleotides not matched to a gene: 5. CDR1 and CDR2 (germline): SQVTM, ANQGSEA. The DNA of the CDR3 is TGCAGCGTTGAAGATGGGACAGGGGCTGCCGAGCAGTACTTC. Encoded protein: CSVEDGTGAAEQYF.

This chain's CDR3 is CASSPAPGNTGELFF. CDR3 DNA sequence: TGTGCCAGCAGCCCTGCCCCAGGGAACACCGGGGAGCTGTTTTTT. The gene calls are TRBV4-2 and TRBJ2-2; D unresolved. Per germline, CDR1 LGHNA and CDR2 YNFKEQ. The CDR3 is made up of 15 amino acids. With 4 bases removed from V and 1 base from J, the gap between germline ends came to 10 bases.

The chain recombines TRBV2 with TRBJ1-2, with D hard to call. Germline loops: CDR1 SNHLY, CDR2 FYNNEI. Trimming took off 4 bases at V and 2 bases at J, with 8 bases between the two ends. The CDR3 loop spans 13 amino acids. Written as DNA, the CDR3 is TGTGCCAGCAGTGCGGACTTCAACTATGGCTACACCTTC. The encoded protein is CASSADFNYGYTF.

The chain recombines TRBV18 with TRBJ1-5; TRBD1 agrees at 10 bases. Germline V gives CDR1 KGHSH, CDR2 LQKENI. J was trimmed by 4 bases and V by 4 bases; bases with no gene match: 19. The CDR3 contains 20 residues. The CDR3 protein is CASSQLRDRGSGYGNQPQHF. In DNA form, the CDR3 reads TGTGCCAGCTCACAGCTCCGGGACAGGGGATCGGGGTACGGGAATCAGCCCCAGCATTTT.